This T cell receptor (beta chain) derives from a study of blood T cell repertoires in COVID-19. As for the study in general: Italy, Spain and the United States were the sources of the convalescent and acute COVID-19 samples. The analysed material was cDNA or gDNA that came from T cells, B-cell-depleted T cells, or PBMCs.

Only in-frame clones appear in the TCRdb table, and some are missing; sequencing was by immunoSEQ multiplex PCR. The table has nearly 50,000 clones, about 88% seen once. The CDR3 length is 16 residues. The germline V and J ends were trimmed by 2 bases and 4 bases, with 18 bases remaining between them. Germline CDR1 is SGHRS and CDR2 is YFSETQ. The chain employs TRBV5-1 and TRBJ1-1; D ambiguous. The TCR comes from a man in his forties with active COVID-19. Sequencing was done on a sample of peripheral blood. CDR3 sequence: CASSFPPGASSTEAFF. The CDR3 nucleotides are TGCGCCAGCAGCTTCCCGCCGGGAGCGTCTAGCACTGAAGCTTTCTTT.